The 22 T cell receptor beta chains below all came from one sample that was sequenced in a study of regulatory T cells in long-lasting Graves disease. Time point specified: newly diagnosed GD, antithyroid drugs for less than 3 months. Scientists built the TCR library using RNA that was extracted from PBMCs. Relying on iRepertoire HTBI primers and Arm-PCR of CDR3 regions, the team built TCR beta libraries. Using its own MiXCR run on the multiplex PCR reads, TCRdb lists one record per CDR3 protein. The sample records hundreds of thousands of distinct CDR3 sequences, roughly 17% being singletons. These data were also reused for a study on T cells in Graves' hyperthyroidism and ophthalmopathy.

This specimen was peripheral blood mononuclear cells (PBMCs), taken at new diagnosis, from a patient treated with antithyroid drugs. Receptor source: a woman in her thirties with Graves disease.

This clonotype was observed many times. In DNA, the CDR3 is TGCAGTGCTGTCCCCCTCGGCGGAGTCGGCACAGATACGCAGTATTTT. Translated, it gives CSAVPLGGVGTDTQYF. This chain uses TRBV20-1 with TRBJ2-3; D remains unclear. V lost 5 bases and J lost 1, with 19 bases in between. Germline V gene lookup returns CDR1 DFQATT and CDR2 SNEGSKA (reference sequence). This CDR3 contains 16 residues.

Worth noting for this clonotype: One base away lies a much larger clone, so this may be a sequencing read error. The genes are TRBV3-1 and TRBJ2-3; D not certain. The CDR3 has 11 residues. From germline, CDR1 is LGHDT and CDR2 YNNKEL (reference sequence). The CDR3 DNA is TGTGTCAGCAGCCAAACGAATACGCAGTATTTT. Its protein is CVSSQTNTQYF.

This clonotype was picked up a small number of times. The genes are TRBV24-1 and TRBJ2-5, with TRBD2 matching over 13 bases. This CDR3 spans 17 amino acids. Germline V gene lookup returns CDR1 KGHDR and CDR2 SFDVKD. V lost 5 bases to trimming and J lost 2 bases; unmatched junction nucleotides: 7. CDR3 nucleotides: TGTGCCACCAGTGCTCTAGGACTAGCGGGGGAACAAGAGACCCAGTACTTC. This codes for CATSALGLAGEQETQYF.

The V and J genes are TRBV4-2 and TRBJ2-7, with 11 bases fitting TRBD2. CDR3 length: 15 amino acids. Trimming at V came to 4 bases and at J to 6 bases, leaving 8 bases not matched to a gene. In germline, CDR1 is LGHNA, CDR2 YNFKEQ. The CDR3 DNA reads TGTGCCAGCAGCCTTAATCCGGGACTAGCGGTCGAGCAGTACTTC. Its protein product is CASSLNPGLAVEQYF.

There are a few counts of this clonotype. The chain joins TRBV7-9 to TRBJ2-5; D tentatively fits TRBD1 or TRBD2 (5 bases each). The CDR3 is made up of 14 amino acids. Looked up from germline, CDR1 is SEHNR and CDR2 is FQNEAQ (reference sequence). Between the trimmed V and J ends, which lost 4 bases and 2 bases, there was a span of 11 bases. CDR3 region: CASSYPWGQETQYF. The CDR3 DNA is TGTGCCAGCAGCTACCCGTGGGGGCAAGAGACCCAGTACTTC.

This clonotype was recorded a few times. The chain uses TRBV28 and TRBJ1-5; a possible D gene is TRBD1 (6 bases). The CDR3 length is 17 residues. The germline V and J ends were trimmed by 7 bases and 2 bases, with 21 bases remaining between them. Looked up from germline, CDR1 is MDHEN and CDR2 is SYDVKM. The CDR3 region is CASKLSEGGFGNQPQHF. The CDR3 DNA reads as TGTGCCAGCAAACTAAGTGAGGGGGGTTTCGGCAATCAGCCCCAGCATTTT.

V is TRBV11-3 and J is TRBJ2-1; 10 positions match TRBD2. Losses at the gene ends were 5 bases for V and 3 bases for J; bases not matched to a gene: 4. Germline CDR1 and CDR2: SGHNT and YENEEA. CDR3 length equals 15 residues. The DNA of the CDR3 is TGTGCCAGCAGCGATCCTAGCGGGGGCTACAATGAGCAGTTCTTC. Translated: CASSDPSGGYNEQFF.

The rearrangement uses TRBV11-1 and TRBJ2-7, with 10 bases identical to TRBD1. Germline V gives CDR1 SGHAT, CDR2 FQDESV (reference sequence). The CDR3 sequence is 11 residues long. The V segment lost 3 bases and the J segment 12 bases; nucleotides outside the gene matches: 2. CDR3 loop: CASSLTGGAYF. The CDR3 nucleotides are TGTGCCAGCAGCTTGACAGGGGGCGCGTACTTC.

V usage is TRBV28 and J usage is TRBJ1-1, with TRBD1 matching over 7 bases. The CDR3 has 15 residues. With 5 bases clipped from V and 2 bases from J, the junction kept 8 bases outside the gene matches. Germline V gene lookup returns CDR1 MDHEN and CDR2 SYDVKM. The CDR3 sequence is CASSPTGTENTEAFF. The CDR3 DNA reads TGTGCCAGCAGTCCTACCGGGACAGAAAACACTGAAGCTTTCTTT. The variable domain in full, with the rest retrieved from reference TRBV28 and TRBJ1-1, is DVKVTQSSRYLVKRTGEKVFLECVQDMDHENMFWYRQDPGLGLRLIYFSYDVKMKEKGDIPEGYSVSREKKERFSLILESASTNQTSMYLCASSPTGTENTEAFFGQGTRLTVV.

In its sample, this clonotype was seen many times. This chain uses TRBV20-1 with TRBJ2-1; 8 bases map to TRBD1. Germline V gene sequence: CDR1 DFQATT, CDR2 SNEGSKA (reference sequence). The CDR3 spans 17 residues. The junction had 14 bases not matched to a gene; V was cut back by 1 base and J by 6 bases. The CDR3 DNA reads TGCAGTGCTAGAGCCCGCACACGGGACAGGCGGATCAATGAGCAGTTCTTC. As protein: CSARARTRDRRINEQFF.

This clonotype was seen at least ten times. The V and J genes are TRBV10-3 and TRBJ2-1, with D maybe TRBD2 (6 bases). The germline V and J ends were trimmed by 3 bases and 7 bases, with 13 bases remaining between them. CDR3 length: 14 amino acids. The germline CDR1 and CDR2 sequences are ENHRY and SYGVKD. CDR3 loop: CAISDAGSLNEQFF. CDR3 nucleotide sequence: TGTGCCATCAGTGACGCGGGAAGCTTGAATGAGCAGTTCTTC.

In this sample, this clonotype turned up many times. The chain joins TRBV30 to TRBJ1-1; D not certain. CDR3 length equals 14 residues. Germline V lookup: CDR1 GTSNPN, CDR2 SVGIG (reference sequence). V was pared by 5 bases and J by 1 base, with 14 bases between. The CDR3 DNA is TGTGCCTGGGTGCAGACTTATAGGAACACTGAAGCTTTCTTT. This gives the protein CAWVQTYRNTEAFF.

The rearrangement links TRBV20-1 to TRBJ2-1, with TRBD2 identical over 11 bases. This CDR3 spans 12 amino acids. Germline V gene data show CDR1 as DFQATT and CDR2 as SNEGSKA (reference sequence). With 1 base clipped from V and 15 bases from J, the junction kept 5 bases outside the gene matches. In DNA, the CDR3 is TGCAGTGCTAGAGTTACTAGCGGGAGAAGGTTCTTC. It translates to CSARVTSGRRFF.

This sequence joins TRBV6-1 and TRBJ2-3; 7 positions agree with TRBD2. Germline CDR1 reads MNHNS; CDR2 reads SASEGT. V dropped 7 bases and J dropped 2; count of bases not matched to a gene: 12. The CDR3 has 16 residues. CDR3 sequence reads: CASNYRLAAYTDTQYF. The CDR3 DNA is TGTGCCAGCAACTACCGTCTAGCGGCCTACACAGATACGCAGTATTTT.

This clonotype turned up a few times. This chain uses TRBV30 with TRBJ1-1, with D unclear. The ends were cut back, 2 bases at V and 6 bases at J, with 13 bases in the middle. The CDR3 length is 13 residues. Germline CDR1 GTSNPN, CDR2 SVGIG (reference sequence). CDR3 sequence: CAWSSQLDSEAFF. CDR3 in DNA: TGTGCCTGGAGTTCACAGCTCGATTCTGAAGCTTTCTTT.

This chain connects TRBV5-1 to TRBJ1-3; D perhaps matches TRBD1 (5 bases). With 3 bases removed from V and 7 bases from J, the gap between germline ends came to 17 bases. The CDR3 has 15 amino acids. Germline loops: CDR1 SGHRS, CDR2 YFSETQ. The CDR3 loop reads CASSWTPQGGNTIYF. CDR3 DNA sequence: TGCGCCAGCAGCTGGACCCCCCAGGGCGGCAACACCATATATTTT.

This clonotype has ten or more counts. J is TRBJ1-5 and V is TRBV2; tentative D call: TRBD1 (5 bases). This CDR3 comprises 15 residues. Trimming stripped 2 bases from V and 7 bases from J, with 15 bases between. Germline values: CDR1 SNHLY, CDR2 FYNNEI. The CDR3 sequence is CASSESAGEGQPQHF. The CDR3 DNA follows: TGTGCCAGCAGTGAATCGGCGGGGGAAGGGCAGCCCCAGCATTTT.

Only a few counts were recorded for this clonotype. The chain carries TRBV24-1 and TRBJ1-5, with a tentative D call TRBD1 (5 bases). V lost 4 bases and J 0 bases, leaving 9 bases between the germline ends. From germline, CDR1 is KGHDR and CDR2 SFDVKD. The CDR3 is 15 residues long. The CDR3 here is CATSDSGLSNQPQHF. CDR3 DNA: TGTGCCACCAGTGACTCAGGGCTTAGCAATCAGCCCCAGCATTTT.

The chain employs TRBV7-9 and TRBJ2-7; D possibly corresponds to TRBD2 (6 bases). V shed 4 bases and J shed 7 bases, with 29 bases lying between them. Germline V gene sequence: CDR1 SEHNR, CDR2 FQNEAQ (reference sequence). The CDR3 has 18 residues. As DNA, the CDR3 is TGTGCCAGCAGCTCTACTTCTTGGGGGTCTCTGGACTACAATGAGCAGTACTTC. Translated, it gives CASSSTSWGSLDYNEQYF.

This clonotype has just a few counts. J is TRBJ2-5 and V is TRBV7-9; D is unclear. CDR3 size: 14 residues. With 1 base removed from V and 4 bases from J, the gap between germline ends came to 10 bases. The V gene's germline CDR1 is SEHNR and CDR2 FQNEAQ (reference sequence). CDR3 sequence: CASSLEDGSETQYF. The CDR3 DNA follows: TGTGCCAGCAGCTTAGAGGACGGGTCAGAGACCCAGTACTTC.

The CDR3 spells CASSRDRVKDTGELFF. The CDR3 DNA reads TGTGCCAGCTCTCGAGACAGGGTCAAGGACACCGGGGAGCTGTTTTTT. V usage is TRBV18 and J usage is TRBJ2-2, with 7 bases identical to TRBD1. CDR3 length equals 16 residues. V gave up 6 bases and J gave up 3 bases; unmatched junction bases: 10. CDR1 is KGHSH and CDR2 is LQKENI in the germline V gene.

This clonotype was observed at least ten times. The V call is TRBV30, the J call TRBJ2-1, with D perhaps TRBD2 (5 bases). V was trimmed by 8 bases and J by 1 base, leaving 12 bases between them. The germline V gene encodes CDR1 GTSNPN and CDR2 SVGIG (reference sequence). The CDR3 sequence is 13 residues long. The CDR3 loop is CARDSPSYNEQFF. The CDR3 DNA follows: TGTGCCCGGGATAGCCCTTCCTACAATGAGCAGTTCTTC.